One and the same sample provided the 13 T cell receptor beta chains below, sequenced in a study of blood T cell repertoires in COVID-19. Method: immunoSEQ multiplex PCR; TCRdb's copy keeps in-frame clones and lacks some. This table holds about 220,000 clones, about 90% found once. The sequenced material came from peripheral blood. The receptor source for this set is a man aged 40-49 years with active or convalescent COVID-19.

This clone was detected only once. The rearrangement joins TRBV4-1 to TRBJ2-7; no definite D call. Trimming pared 0 bases from V and 7 bases from J, leaving 16 bases between. CDR3 length: 15 amino acids. Germline CDR1 is MGHRA and CDR2 is YSYEKL. Here the CDR3 reads CASSQDRGATEEQYF. CDR3 nucleotide sequence: TGCGCCAGCAGCCAAGATCGAGGCGCTACGGAGGAGCAGTACTTC.

This chain uses TRBV5-4 with TRBJ2-5; D possibly corresponds to TRBD1 (5 bases). Germline V lookup: CDR1 SGHNT, CDR2 YYREEE (reference sequence). The CDR3 runs 14 residues. Trimming pared 7 bases from V and 0 bases from J, leaving 13 bases between. The DNA of the CDR3 is TGTGCCAGCCATGAGTGGGGCAACCAAGAGACCCAGTACTTC. Translating gives CASHEWGNQETQYF.

This chain uses TRBV5-1 with TRBJ2-5; 9 bases are a match to TRBD1. CDR3 size: 15 residues. Trimming at V came to 4 bases and at J to 1 base, leaving 5 bases not matched to a gene. Germline V gene lookup returns CDR1 SGHRS and CDR2 YFSETQ. The CDR3 region is CASSVDRGIQETQYF. Here the CDR3 DNA reads TGCGCCAGCAGCGTGGACAGGGGAATCCAAGAGACCCAGTACTTC.

V and J are TRBV11-3 and TRBJ2-7; a possible D gene is TRBD2 (6 bases). This CDR3 has 14 residues. In germline, CDR1 is SGHNT, CDR2 YENEEA. Trimming took 5 bases from V and 2 from J, leaving 13 bases between them. CDR3 residues: CASSVRGTPYEQYF. Written as DNA, the CDR3 is TGTGCCAGCAGCGTACGCGGGACCCCCTACGAGCAGTACTTC.

The chain uses TRBV9 and TRBJ2-1, with a possible D match to TRBD2 (5 bases). V lost 1 base and J lost 5, with 16 bases in between. The CDR3 loop spans 16 amino acids. The germline V gene encodes CDR1 SGDLS and CDR2 YYNGEE. CDR3 DNA: TGTGCCAGCAGCGTAAAAGCGGCATCACAAAACAATGAGCAGTTCTTC. This translates into CASSVKAASQNNEQFF.

This chain joins TRBV28 and TRBJ2-6, with 10 bases fitting TRBD1. V lost 6 bases to trimming and J lost 0 bases; unmatched junction nucleotides: 8. The CDR3 has 18 residues. CDR1 and CDR2 from the germline V gene are MDHEN and SYDVKM. CDR3 in DNA: TGTGCCAGCAGAAGACAGGGGGCGGTCCTCTCTGGGGCCAACGTCCTGACTTTC. It encodes CASRRQGAVLSGANVLTF.

The chain is built from TRBV18 and TRBJ2-5; tentatively, D is TRBD2 (7 bases). The V gene lost 6 bases and the J gene lost 4 bases, with 15 bases spanning the gap. Germline V gene sequence: CDR1 KGHSH, CDR2 LQKENI. The CDR3 consists of 14 residues. CDR3 DNA sequence: TGTGCCAGCTCGCTCTACAGGGAGGGAGAGACCCAGTACTTC. This encodes CASSLYREGETQYF.

The rearrangement uses TRBV30 and TRBJ1-4; tentatively, D is TRBD1 (6 bases). The CDR3 extends over 15 amino acids. Germline CDR1 reads GTSNPN; CDR2 reads SVGIG (reference sequence). V was cut by 0 bases and J by 8 bases, with 16 bases left in between. Here the CDR3 reads CAWSVRGRGPEKLFF. CDR3 DNA: TGTGCCTGGAGTGTGCGGGGGCGCGGTCCAGAAAAACTGTTTTTT.

The chain uses TRBV27 and TRBJ2-7; D is possibly TRBD2 (5 bases). V lost 2 bases to trimming and J lost 5 bases, with 7 bases between them. Germline lookup yields CDR1 MNHEY and CDR2 SMNVEV (reference sequence). The CDR3 loop spans 12 amino acids. DNA for the CDR3: TGTGCCAGCAGTTTAGGAGCGGACGAGCAGTACTTC. Its translation is CASSLGADEQYF.

This clone was observed a handful of times. This rearrangement joins TRBV5-4 to TRBJ2-7; no reliable D call. This CDR3 has 13 residues. Germline CDR1 reads SGHNT; CDR2 reads YYREEE (reference sequence). The germline V and J ends were trimmed by 0 bases and 4 bases, with 8 bases remaining between them. The CDR3 sequence is CASSLDSFYEQYF. As DNA, the CDR3 is TGTGCCAGCAGCTTGGACAGTTTTTACGAGCAGTACTTC.

The genes are TRBV19 and TRBJ2-7; D is possibly TRBD2 (5 bases). V was pared by 3 bases and J by 1 base, with 10 bases between. In germline, CDR1 is LNHDA, CDR2 SQIVND (reference sequence). This CDR3 has 14 amino acids. The CDR3 region has the DNA TGTGCCAGTAGTATGTTTCGGGGATCCTACGAGCAGTACTTC. This encodes CASSMFRGSYEQYF.

The genes are TRBV4-1 and TRBJ2-1; 9 bases line up with TRBD2. The germline V gene has CDR1 MGHRA and CDR2 YSYEKL. V dropped 1 base and J dropped 1; count of bases not matched to a gene: 14. This CDR3 is built from 20 residues. CDR3 nucleotides: TGCGCCAGCAGCCAAGCCCTCGCGGGAGGGCCGGATCGATCCTACAATGAGCAGTTCTTC. It is translated as CASSQALAGGPDRSYNEQFF.

This chain connects TRBV25-1 to TRBJ2-7, with TRBD2 matching 8 bases. V gave up 1 base and J gave up 2 bases; unmatched junction bases: 7. In germline, CDR1 is MGHDK, CDR2 SYGVNS. This CDR3 is built from 16 residues. The CDR3 DNA reads as TGTGCCAGCAGTGAATCGGGGGGGGGATCGACCTACGAGCAGTACTTC. It specifies CASSESGGGSTYEQYF.